The clone carrying this T cell receptor (beta chain) was detected only once. Ipilimumab, 1 mg/kg, started 14 to 28 days after autologous transplant. Clones were sequenced by immunoSEQ multiplex PCR, and TCRdb holds only the in-frame ones, with some missing. The sample includes about 25,000 clones, 86% of them seen just once. These data originate in a study of ipilimumab plus nivolumab after autologous stem cell transplantation. Study in general: The DLBCL cohort had primary refractory and relapsed disease, with 18-month progression-free survival of approximately 87% and 28%.

Between the trimmed V and J ends, which lost 4 bases and 7 bases, there was a span of 9 bases. This CDR3 contains 13 residues. CDR1 and CDR2 (germline): SGDLS, YYNGEE. This receptor was taken from a male donor with diffuse large B-cell lymphoma. Material: PBMCs, obtained in a trial of ipilimumab plus nivolumab as post-transplant consolidation. This sequence joins TRBV9 and TRBJ1-6; D uncertain. The CDR3 DNA follows: TGTGCCAGCAGCCCCCTCAGCAATTCACCCCTCCACTTT. Translated, it gives CASSPLSNSPLHF.